The clone carrying this TCR beta chain has a handful of counts. The antigen remains unidentified. This sample was included in a study of blood T cells in healthy people across ages. Study-wide results and limits: Compared with aged donors, long-lived donors showed fewer expanded clones, suggesting selection. The unknown donor CMV status may have confounded expanded clonotype changes.

A J-beta primer mix and a sample-barcoded 5' primer were used in a second PCR of about 7 to 12 cycles. Individual samples furnished no less than 2.5 million CDR3-containing paired-end reads apiece. TCRdb re-called the 5' RACE reads with MiXCR, one entry per CDR3 protein. The data contain more than 650,000 distinct CDR3 sequences, roughly 53% of them singletons. V was clipped by 5 bases and J by 3 bases, with 14 bases between them. The CDR3 extends over 14 amino acids. CDR1 is SGHTA, CDR2 FQGNSA, per germline. J is TRBJ2-7 and V is TRBV7-2; D is possibly TRBD1 (6 bases). This clonotype was sampled from a man older than 75 in good health. Sequencing input: blood. The DNA for the CDR3 is TGTGCCAGCAGCCCCAGGGGATTGGGCTACGAGCAGTACTTC. Protein sequence: CASSPRGLGYEQYF.